The rows below give T cell receptor beta chains drawn from one sample of a study of shared clonotypes between healthy human individuals. The table came from immunoSEQ multiplex PCR; TCRdb's copy has only in-frame clones and leaves some out. The data hold approximately 2.1 million clones, with more than 80% observed a single time. The specimen sequenced was naive CD4+ T cells from PBMCs. These receptors all come from a man aged 18 to 29 in good health. Some clones in this sample may be carry-over from other donors' samples. CDR3s include the opening cysteine and the closing phenylalanine or tryptophan. A D gene is named only where the DNA matches it firmly. Clone size is not always given. Where it is, it says once, few, many or a class for expanded clones.

j_call v_call clone_size d_call cdr3_aa cdr3_nt
TRBJ2-1 TRBV9 few - CASSPSAGSYNEQFF TGTGCCAGCAGCCCCTCTGCCGGGAGCTACAATGAGCAGTTCTTC
TRBJ1-2 TRBV30 - - CAWSGTLVQLYGYTF TGTGCCTGGAGTGGGACACTAGTTCAACTTTATGGCTACACCTTC
TRBJ2-5 TRBV7-3 - TRBD2 CASSFSPSGQETQYF TGTGCCAGCAGCTTCTCGCCTAGCGGCCAAGAGACCCAGTACTTC
TRBJ2-3 TRBV11-2 - TRBD1 CASSSPGQGADTQYF TGTGCCAGCAGCTCGCCGGGACAGGGTGCAGATACGCAGTATTTT
TRBJ2-3 TRBV11-2 once TRBD2 CASSLASGHTDTQYF TGTGCCAGCAGCTTAGCTAGCGGACACACAGATACGCAGTATTTT
TRBJ1-1 TRBV5-1 - TRBD1 CASSLSGGLVTEAFF TGCGCCAGCAGCCTTTCAGGGGGCTTGGTCACTGAAGCTTTCTTT
TRBJ2-7 TRBV28 - - CARLGRSSYEQYF TGTGCCCGCTTGGGGAGGTCCTCCTACGAGCAGTACTTC
TRBJ2-3 TRBV9 once - CASSARVADTQYF TGTGCCAGCAGCGCCAGGGTCGCAGATACGCAGTATTTT
TRBJ2-7 TRBV23-1 - TRBD1 CASSQSGDRAYEQYF TGCGCCAGCAGTCAATCCGGGGACAGGGCGTACGAGCAGTACTTC
TRBJ1-2 TRBV19 - TRBD1 CASRQGAGYGYTF TGTGCCAGTAGGCAGGGGGCCGGCTATGGCTACACCTTC
TRBJ2-5 TRBV6-1 - - CASSEAFPGFGFETQYF TGTGCCAGCAGTGAAGCCTTTCCAGGGTTTGGGTTCGAGACCCAGTACTTC
TRBJ2-3 TRBV5-1 - - CASSLAARTDTQYF TGCGCCAGCAGCTTGGCCGCCCGCACAGATACGCAGTATTTT
TRBJ1-4 TRBV9 - - CASSAPGVEEKLFF TGTGCCAGCAGCGCCCCAGGGGTGGAGGAAAAACTGTTTTTT
TRBJ2-7 TRBV30 - TRBD2 CAWARTSSSEQYF TGTGCCTGGGCCCGGACTAGTTCGTCCGAGCAGTACTTC
TRBJ1-2 TRBV28 - - CASSLFGTGDYGYTF TGTGCCAGCAGTTTATTTGGGACTGGGGACTATGGCTACACCTTC
TRBJ2-4 TRBV25-1 - - CASSESGKNIQYF TGTGCCAGCAGTGAATCTGGCAAAAACATTCAGTACTTC
TRBJ1-2 TRBV6-5 - - CASSLRGISGYTF TGTGCCAGCAGTTTGAGGGGGATATCTGGCTACACCTTC